This is a list of T cell receptor beta chains from one sample in a study of T cells in tumors after PD-1 blockade. Measured with immunoSEQ multiplex PCR; TCRdb has only the in-frame clones, and not every one. The table lists tens of thousands of clones, about four fifths of them singletons. Material: PBMCs, obtained before anti-PD-1 treatment. All receptors come from a human donor with basal cell carcinoma. Each CDR3 is given without its conserved first and last residue. The D gene is left open where the match is weak.

.,TRBV30,TRBJ2-7,ACGREPYEQY
TRBD1,TRBV7-7,TRBJ2-5,ASSEGQGAGETQY
.,TRBV10-2,TRBJ1-2,ASSERGNYGYT
TRBD1,TRBV6-5,TRBJ2-7,ASSYSPGQSYEQY
.,TRBV24-1,TRBJ2-5,ATSDPGRGETQY
TRBD2,TRBV7-9,TRBJ2-3,ASSPWTSGRADTQY
.,TRBV21-1,TRBJ1-4,ASSKGAGSNEKLF
.,TRBV19,TRBJ1-3,ASSIDPGSGNTIY
TRBD1,TRBV6-4,TRBJ1-1,ASSEFGRGRTEAF
.,TRBV2,TRBJ2-3,ASSSGGGRLDTQY
TRBD1,TRBV9,TRBJ1-6,ASSVDARQGNSPLH
.,TRBV19,TRBJ1-1,ASTHPGGARTEAF
.,TRBV30,TRBJ2-2,AWSVQAGGELF
TRBD1,TRBV6-1,TRBJ2-7,ASSEEYRTGGGHEQY
TRBD1,TRBV5-6,TRBJ2-7,ASTSNRDRDYEQY
TRBD1,TRBV6-5,TRBJ2-1,ASATGAKYNEQF
.,TRBV28,TRBJ2-7,ASSYRAYEQY
.,TRBV18,TRBJ2-1,ASSPPFQGRTNEQF
.,TRBV3-1/TRBV3-2,TRBJ1-3,ASSHSSGNTIY
.,TRBV7-3,TRBJ2-2,ASSPSGRPGELF
.,TRBV5-6,TRBJ1-5,ASSRGFYINQPQH
.,TRBV5-1,TRBJ1-2,ASSSGHQWGYT
.,TRBV18,TRBJ1-1,ASSAREQNTEAF
TRBD1,TRBV28,TRBJ1-1,ASSPIDRGWAEAF
TRBD1,TRBV28,TRBJ1-6,ASNQRQGNNSPLH